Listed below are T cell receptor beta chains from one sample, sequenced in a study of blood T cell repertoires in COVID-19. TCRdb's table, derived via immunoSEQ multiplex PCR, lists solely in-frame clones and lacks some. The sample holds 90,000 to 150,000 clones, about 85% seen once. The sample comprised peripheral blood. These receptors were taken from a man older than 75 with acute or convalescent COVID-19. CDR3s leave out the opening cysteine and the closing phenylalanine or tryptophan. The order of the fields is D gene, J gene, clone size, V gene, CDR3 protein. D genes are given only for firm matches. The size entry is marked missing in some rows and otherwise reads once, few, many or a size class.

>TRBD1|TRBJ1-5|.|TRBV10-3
ASGQEGRNQPQH
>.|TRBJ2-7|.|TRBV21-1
ASSSSGSHEQY
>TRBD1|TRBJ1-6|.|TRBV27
ASSLYGTDQNSPLH
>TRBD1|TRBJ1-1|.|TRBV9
ASSPGTGKGSTEAF
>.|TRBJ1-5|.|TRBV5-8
ASSLRGQPQH
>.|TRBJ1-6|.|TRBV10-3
AISESREGDSPLH
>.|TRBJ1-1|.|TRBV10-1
ASKGDHTEAF
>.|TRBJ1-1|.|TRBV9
ASSVGREESTEAF
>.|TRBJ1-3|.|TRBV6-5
ASRDIYSGNTIY
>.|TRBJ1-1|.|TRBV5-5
ASSFAGENTEAF
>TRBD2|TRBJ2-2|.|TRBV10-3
AISSGDTGELF
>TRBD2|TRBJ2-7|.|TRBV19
ASSRTSGGAYEQY
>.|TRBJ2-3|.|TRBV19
ASSKERDTQY
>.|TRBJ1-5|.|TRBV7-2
ASSLGPGALSNQPQH
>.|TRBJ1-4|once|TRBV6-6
ATVSNEKLF
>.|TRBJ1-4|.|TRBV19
ASRQGRSNEKLF
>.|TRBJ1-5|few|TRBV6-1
ASSEGQSNQPQH
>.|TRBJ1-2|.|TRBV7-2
ASNPTENYGYT
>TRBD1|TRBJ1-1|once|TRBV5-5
ASSRTGEGNTEAF
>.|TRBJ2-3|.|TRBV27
ASRDSPTDTQY
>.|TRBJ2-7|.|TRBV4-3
ASSQEQAGREQY
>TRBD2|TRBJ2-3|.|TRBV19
ASSTGGRYADTQY
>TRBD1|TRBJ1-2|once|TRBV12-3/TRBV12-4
ASSGQGDGYT
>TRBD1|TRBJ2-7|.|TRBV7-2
ASSLSGGAYYEQY
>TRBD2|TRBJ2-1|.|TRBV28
ASSNDFKTSGVHNEQF
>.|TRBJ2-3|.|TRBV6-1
ASSENRAQLMDTQY
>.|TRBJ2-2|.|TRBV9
ASSVRSGAGGTGELF
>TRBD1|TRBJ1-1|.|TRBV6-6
ASSSRQGAVTEAF
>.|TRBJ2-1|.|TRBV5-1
ASSAGTRIWSNEQF